This TCR beta chain was obtained from a study of regulatory T cells in long-lasting Graves disease. About the study: Graves' patients with a new diagnosis had received antithyroid drugs under 3 months.

This clonotype was recorded many times. Antigen: not known. Study conclusions and caveats: TRBV28 was favored in persistent disease, as were TRBJ1-2 and TRBJ2-5. Owing to a sample size that was small, accuracy may have been reduced. The researchers studied only peripheral blood, not thyroid tissue.

The time point: newly diagnosed GD, antithyroid drugs for less than 3 months. After RNA was extracted from PBMCs, the TCR library was made from it. CDR3 regions were amplified by Arm-PCR using iRepertoire HTBI primers to build TCR beta libraries. TCRdb reprocessed the multiplex PCR reads via MiXCR and lists one record per CDR3 protein. The sample includes approximately 250,000 distinct CDR3 sequences, 18% seen only once; the top ten take around 20%. Germline CDR1 and CDR2: LGHNA and YNFKEQ. Between the trimmed V and J ends, which lost 2 bases and 4 bases, there was a span of 18 bases. The CDR3 contains 17 residues.

The receptor's source is a female donor with Graves disease. The genes are TRBV4-2 and TRBJ1-5; D is possibly TRBD1 (5 bases). Sequenced here: peripheral blood mononuclear cells (PBMCs), sampled at new diagnosis, from a patient treated with antithyroid drugs. The DNA for the CDR3 is TGTGCCAGCAGCCAACTTCTTGGGGCAGGTCGAAATCAGCCCCAGCATTTT. It translates to CASSQLLGAGRNQPQHF.